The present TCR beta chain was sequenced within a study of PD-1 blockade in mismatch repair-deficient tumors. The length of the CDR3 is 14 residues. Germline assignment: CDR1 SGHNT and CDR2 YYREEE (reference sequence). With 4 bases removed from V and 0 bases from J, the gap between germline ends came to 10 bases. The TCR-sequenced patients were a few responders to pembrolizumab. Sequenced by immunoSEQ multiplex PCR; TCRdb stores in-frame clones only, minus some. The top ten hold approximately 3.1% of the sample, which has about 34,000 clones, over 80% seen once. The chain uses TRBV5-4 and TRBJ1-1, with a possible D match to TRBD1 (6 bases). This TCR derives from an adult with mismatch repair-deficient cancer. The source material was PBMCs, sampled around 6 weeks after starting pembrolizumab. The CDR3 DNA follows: TGTGCCAGCAGCCGGGACATGCTGAACACTGAAGCTTTCTTT. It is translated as CASSRDMLNTEAFF.